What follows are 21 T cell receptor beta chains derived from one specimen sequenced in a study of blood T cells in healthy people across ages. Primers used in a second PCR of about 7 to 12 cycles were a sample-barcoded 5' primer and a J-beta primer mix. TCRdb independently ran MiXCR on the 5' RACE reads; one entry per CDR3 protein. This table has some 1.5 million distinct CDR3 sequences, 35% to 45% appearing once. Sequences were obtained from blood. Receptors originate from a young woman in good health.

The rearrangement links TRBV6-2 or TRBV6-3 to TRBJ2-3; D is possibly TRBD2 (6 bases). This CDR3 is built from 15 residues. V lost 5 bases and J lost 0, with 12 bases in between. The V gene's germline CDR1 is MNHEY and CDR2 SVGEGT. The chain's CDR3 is CASSHPGTSTDTQYF. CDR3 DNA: TGTGCCAGCAGTCACCCCGGGACTAGCACAGATACGCAGTATTTT.

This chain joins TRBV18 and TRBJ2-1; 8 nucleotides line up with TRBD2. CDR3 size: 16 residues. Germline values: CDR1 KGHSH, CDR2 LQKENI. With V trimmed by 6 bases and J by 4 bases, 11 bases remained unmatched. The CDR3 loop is CASSSREGGLYNEQFF. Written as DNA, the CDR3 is TGTGCCAGCTCTTCTCGGGAGGGAGGGCTGTACAATGAGCAGTTCTTC.

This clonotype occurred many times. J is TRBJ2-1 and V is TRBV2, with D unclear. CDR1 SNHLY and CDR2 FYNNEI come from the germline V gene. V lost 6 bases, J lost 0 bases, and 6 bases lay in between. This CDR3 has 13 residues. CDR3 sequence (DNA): TGTGCCAGCAGGACTGGCTCCTACAATGAGCAGTTCTTC. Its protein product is CASRTGSYNEQFF.

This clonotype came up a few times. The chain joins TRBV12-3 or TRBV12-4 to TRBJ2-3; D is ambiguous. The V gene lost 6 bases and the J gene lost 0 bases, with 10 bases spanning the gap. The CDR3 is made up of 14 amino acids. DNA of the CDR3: TGTGCCAGCAGCCACCTCACCAGCACAGATACGCAGTATTTT. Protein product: CASSHLTSTDTQYF.

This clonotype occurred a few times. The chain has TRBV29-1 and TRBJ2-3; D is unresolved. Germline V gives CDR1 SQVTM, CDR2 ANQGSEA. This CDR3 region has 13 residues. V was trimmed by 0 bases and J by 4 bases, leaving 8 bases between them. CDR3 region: CSVEDPAPDTQYF. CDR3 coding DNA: TGCAGCGTTGAAGATCCAGCGCCAGATACGCAGTATTTT.

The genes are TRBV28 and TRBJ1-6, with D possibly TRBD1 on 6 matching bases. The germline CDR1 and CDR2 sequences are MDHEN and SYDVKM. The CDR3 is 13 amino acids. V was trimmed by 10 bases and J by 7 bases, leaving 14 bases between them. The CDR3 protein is CATGDNPNSPLHF. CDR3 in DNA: TGTGCCACCGGGGACAATCCAAATTCACCCCTCCACTTT.

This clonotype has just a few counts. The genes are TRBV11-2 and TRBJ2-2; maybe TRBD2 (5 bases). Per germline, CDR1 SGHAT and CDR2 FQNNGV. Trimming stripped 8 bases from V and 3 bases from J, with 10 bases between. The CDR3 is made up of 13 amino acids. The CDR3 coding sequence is TGTGCCAGCGGCGGACTTTACACCGGGGAGCTGTTTTTT. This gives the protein CASGGLYTGELFF. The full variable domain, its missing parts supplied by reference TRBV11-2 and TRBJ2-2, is EAGVAQSPRYKIIEKRQSVAFWCNPISGHATLYWYQQILGQGPKLLIQFQNNGVVDDSQLPKDRFSAERLKGVDSTLKIQPAKLEDSAVYLCASGGLYTGELFFGEGSRLTVL.

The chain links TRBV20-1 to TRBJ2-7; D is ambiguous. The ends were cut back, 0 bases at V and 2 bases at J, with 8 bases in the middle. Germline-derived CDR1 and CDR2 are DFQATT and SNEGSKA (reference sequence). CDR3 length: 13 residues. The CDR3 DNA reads TGCAGTGCTAGAGATGCGGCAGCCTACGAGCAGTACTTC. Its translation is CSARDAAAYEQYF.

For the CDR3, the DNA is TGCGCCAGCAAAAGTCAGGGAGTGAACACTGAAGCTTTCTTT. Translating gives CASKSQGVNTEAFF. V is TRBV5-1 and J is TRBJ1-1, with D possibly matching TRBD1 (5 bases). V was pared by 6 bases and J by 0 bases, with 12 bases between. The length of the CDR3 is 14 residues. Germline loops: CDR1 SGHRS, CDR2 YFSETQ.

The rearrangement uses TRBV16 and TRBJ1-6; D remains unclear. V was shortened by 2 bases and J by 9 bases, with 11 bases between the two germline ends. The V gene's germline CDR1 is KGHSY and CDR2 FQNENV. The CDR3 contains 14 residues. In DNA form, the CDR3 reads TGTGCCAGCAGCCAACTGCCGGGCAGTTCACCCCTCCACTTT. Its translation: CASSQLPGSSPLHF.

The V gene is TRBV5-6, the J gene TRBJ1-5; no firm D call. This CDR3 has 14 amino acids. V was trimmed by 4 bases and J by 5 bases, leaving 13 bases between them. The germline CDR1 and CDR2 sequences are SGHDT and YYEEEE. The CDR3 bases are TGTGCCAGCAGCGTGCTCCGCGGGGATCAGCCCCAGCATTTT. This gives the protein CASSVLRGDQPQHF.

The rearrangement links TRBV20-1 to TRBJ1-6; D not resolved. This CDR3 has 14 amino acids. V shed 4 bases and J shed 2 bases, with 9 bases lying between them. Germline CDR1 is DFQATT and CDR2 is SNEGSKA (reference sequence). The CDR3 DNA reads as TGCAGTGCTAAAGACGGACCCTATAATTCACCCCTCCACTTT. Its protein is CSAKDGPYNSPLHF.

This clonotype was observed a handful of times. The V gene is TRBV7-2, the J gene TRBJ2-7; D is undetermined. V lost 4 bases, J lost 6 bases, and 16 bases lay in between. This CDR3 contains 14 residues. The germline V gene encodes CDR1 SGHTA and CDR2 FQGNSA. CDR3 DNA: TGTGCCAGCAGCTCGTACGCCTTAGCTTTCGAGCAGTACTTC. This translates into CASSSYALAFEQYF.

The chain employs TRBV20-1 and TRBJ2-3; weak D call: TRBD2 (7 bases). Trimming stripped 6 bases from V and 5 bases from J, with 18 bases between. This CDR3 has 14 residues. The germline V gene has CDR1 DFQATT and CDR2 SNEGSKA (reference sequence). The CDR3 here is CSALRGGAGDTQYF. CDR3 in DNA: TGCAGTGCCCTAAGGGGGGGGGCGGGAGATACGCAGTATTTT.

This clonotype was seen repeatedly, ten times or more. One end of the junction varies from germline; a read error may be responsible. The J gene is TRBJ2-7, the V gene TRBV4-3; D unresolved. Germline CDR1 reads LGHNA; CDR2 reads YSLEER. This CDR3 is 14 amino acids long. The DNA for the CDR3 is TGTGCCAGCAGCCAAGATGAGAGCTCCTACGAGCAGTACTTC. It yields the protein CASSQDESSYEQYF.

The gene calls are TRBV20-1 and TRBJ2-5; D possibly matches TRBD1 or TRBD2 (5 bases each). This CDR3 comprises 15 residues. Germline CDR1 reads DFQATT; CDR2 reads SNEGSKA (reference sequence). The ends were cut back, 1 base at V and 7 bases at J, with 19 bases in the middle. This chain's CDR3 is CSARVHLGDLPTQYF. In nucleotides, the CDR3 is TGCAGTGCTAGAGTCCACCTGGGGGACCTCCCGACCCAGTACTTC.

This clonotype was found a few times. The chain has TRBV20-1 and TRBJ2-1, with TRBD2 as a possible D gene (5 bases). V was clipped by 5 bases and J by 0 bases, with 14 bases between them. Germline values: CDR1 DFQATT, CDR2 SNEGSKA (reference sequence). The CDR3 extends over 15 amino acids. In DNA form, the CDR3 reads TGCAGTGCTGTTAGCGATATGAGCTCCTACAATGAGCAGTTCTTC. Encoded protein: CSAVSDMSSYNEQFF.

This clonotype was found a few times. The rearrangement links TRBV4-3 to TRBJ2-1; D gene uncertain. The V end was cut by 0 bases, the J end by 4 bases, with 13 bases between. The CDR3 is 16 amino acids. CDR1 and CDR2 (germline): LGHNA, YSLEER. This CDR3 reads CASSQESSEIYNEQFF. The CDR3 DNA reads TGCGCCAGCAGCCAAGAATCCAGCGAGATTTACAATGAGCAGTTCTTC.

CDR3 region: CSAGWGGEQYF. The DNA for the CDR3 is TGCAGTGCTGGGTGGGGGGGCGAGCAGTACTTC. The V call is TRBV20-1, the J call TRBJ2-5; 7 nucleotides align to TRBD2. The DNA end is more similar to TRBJ2-7, so the J call may be wrong. The germline V gene encodes CDR1 DFQATT and CDR2 SNEGSKA (reference sequence). The CDR3 totals 11 residues.

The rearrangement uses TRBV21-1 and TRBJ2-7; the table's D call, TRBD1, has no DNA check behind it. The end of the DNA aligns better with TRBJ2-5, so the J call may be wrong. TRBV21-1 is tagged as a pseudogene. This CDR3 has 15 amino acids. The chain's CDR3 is CASSKVGDREETQYF. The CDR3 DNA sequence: TGTGCCAGCAGCAAAGTAGGCGACAGGGAAGAGACCCAGTACTTC.

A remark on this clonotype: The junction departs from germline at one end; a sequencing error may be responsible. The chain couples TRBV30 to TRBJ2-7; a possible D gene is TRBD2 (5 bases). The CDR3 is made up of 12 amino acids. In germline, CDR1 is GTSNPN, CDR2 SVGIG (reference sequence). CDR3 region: CAGSVAAYEQYF. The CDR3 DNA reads TGTGCCGGGAGTGTAGCCGCCTACGAGCAGTACTTC.